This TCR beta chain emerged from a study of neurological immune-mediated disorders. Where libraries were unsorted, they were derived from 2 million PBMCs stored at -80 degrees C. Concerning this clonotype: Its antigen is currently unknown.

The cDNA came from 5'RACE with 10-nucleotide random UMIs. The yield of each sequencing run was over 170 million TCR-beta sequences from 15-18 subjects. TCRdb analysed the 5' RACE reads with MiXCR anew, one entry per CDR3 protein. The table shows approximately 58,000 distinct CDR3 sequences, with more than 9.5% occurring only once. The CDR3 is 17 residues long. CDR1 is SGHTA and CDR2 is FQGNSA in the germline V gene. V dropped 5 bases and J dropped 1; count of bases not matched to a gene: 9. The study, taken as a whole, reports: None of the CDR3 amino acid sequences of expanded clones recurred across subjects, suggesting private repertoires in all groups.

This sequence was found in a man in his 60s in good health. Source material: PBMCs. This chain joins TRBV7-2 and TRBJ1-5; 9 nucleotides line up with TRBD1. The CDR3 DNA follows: TGTGCCAGCAGCCCGGGACAGGGTTCGTGGAGCAATCAGCCCCAGCATTTT. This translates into CASSPGQGSWSNQPQHF.